The TCR beta chain under discussion was sequenced for a study of T cell responses to AZD1222 COVID-19 vaccine. Some clones are missing from TCRdb's copy, which holds only in-frame ones; the method was immunoSEQ multiplex PCR. The sample has approximately 190,000 clones, approximately 95% seen once. Regarding the study as a whole: Following two doses of AZD1222, Spike-specific TCR breadth and depth rose.

About this clone itself: Its cognate antigen is unknown.

The CDR3 runs 12 residues. Germline V gene lookup returns CDR1 MNHEY and CDR2 SVGEGT. V lost 5 bases to trimming and J lost 5 bases, with 9 bases between them. This chain connects TRBV6-2 or TRBV6-3 to TRBJ2-5; D ambiguous. The receptor was isolated from an adult who received the AZD1222 COVID-19 vaccine. This sample comprised peripheral blood, obtained 28 days after the second AZD1222 dose. CDR3 nucleotide sequence: TGTGCCAGCAGTATCTCTACCGAGACCCAGTACTTC. Its protein is CASSISTETQYF.